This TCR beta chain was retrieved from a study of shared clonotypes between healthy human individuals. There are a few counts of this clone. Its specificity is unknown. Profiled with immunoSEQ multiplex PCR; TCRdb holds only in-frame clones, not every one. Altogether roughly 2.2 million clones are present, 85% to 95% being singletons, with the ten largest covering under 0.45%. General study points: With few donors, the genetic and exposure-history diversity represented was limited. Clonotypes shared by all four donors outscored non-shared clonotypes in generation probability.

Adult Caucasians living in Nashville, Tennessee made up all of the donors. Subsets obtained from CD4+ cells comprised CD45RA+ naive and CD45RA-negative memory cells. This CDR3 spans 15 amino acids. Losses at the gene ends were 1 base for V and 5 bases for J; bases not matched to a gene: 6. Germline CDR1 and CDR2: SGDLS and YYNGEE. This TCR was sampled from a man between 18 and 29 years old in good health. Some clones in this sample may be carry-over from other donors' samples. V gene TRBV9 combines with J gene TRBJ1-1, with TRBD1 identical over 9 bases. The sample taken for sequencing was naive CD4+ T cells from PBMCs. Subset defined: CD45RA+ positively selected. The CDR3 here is CASSVMGQGLTEAFF. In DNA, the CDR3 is TGTGCCAGCAGCGTAATGGGACAGGGTCTTACTGAAGCTTTCTTT.